Listed below are T cell receptor beta chains from one sample, sequenced in a study of patients and donors after allogeneic stem cell transplantation. MiXCR was run by TCRdb on the RT-PCR reads, yielding one entry per CDR3 protein. The table includes over 350,000 distinct CDR3 sequences, 16% detected once. Sequenced material: blood, either unsorted or a sorted T cell fraction (not recorded which). The receptors come from a human donor who was either an allogeneic HSCT recipient or a stem cell or donor lymphocyte infusion donor (not recorded which). It is not recorded whose cells these are; they may come from a transplant donor. Both conserved end residues are part of each CDR3. The D gene is left open where the match is weak. Rows may omit the clone size; those that give it use once, few, many or a size class.

D gene	J gene	clone size	V gene	CDR3 protein	CDR3 DNA
NA	TRBJ1-6	NA	TRBV7-2	CASSSQGVRLYNSPLHF	TGTGCCAGCAGCTCACAGGGAGTAAGGCTTTATAATTCACCCCTCCACTTT
NA	TRBJ1-1	NA	TRBV7-9	CASSLHRRGGSTEAFF	TGTGCCAGCAGCTTACACAGGAGGGGGGGTTCCACTGAAGCTTTCTTT
TRBD1	TRBJ1-2	NA	TRBV5-1	CASSFGTGLNYGYTF	TGCGCCAGCAGCTTTGGGACAGGCCTTAACTATGGCTACACCTTC
TRBD2	TRBJ2-1	few	TRBV5-1	CASSRNPASGRGTYNEQFF	TGCGCCAGCAGCCGCAACCCGGCTAGCGGACGGGGGACCTACAATGAGCAGTTCTTC
NA	TRBJ2-1	NA	TRBV4-3	CASSQERGAYYNEQFF	TGCGCCAGCAGCCAAGAACGGGGGGCCTACTACAATGAGCAGTTCTTC
NA	TRBJ1-1	many	TRBV28	CASGGEAWEAFF	TGTGCCAGCGGGGGAGAAGCCTGGGAAGCTTTCTTT
TRBD1	TRBJ2-2	many	TRBV15	CATSLGQGGGTGELFF	TGTGCCACCAGCCTTGGACAGGGGGGCGGCACCGGGGAGCTGTTTTTT
NA	TRBJ1-1	NA	TRBV5-1	CASSSLGLMNTEAFF	TGCGCCAGCAGCTCGTTGGGGCTTATGAACACTGAAGCTTTCTTT
NA	TRBJ2-1	few	TRBV7-9	CASSFPETGKYNEQFF	TGTGCCAGCAGCTTTCCCGAGACAGGCAAATACAATGAGCAGTTCTTC
TRBD2	TRBJ2-2	few	TRBV5-1	CASSSKLAGNTGELFF	TGCGCCAGCAGCTCCAAACTAGCGGGTAACACCGGGGAGCTGTTTTTT
NA	TRBJ1-2	NA	TRBV7-8	CASSLGQVLRGYGYTF	TGTGCCAGCAGCTTAGGTCAGGTCTTAAGAGGGTATGGCTACACCTTC
TRBD2	TRBJ2-1	NA	TRBV4-1	CASSQVRTSGFNEQFF	TGCGCCAGCAGCCAAGTTCGGACTAGCGGATTCAATGAGCAGTTCTTC
NA	TRBJ1-1	NA	TRBV20-1	CSALDRGLGTEAFF	TGCAGTGCCCTAGACCGGGGGCTGGGCACTGAAGCTTTCTTT
NA	TRBJ2-7	few	TRBV15	CATSRDRQSEQYF	TGTGCCACCAGCAGAGATCGGCAATCCGAGCAGTACTTC
NA	TRBJ2-1	NA	TRBV27	CASSLSTRPPNEQFF	TGTGCCAGCAGTTTGAGTACTAGGCCGCCGAATGAGCAGTTCTTC
NA	TRBJ2-7	NA	TRBV9	CASSLFRTPGIHEQYF	TGTGCCAGCAGTCTATTTCGGACGCCTGGAATCCACGAGCAGTACTTC
NA	TRBJ2-7	few	TRBV19	CASSPSAYEQYF	TGTGCCAGTAGTCCCTCCGCGTACGAGCAGTACTTC
TRBD1	TRBJ2-1	NA	TRBV6-5	CASGQAYNEQFF	TGTGCCAGTGGACAGGCCTACAATGAGCAGTTCTTC
TRBD2	TRBJ2-7	NA	TRBV10-3	CAISRSGEAYEQYF	TGTGCCATCAGTCGGAGCGGGGAGGCCTACGAGCAGTACTTC
NA	TRBJ1-3	few	TRBV29-1	CSVHLSGNTIYF	TGCAGCGTTCACCTATCTGGAAACACCATATATTTT
TRBD1	TRBJ1-1	NA	TRBV5-1	CASSLPGQGVAEAFF	TGCGCCAGCAGCTTGCCTGGACAGGGGGTCGCTGAAGCTTTCTTT
NA	TRBJ2-1	many	TRBV5-1	CASILGNEQFF	TGCGCCAGCATTCTGGGCAATGAGCAGTTCTTC
NA	TRBJ2-3	few	TRBV7-9	CASSFGGPSTDTQYF	TGTGCCAGCAGCTTCGGGGGACCTAGCACAGATACGCAGTATTTT
NA	TRBJ2-7	NA	TRBV12-3/TRBV12-4	CASSLTRFDEQYF	TGTGCCAGCAGTTTAACACGGTTTGATGAGCAGTACTTC
NA	TRBJ2-1	NA	TRBV7-2	CASSGVNEQFF	TGTGCCAGCAGCGGTGTCAATGAGCAGTTCTTC